This T cell receptor beta chain appears in the sequencing data of a study of cytomegalovirus exposure and HLA in healthy donors. Notes on this clone: What it binds is unknown.

Primers: 60 Vbeta forward and 13 Jbeta reverse. Some clones are missing from TCRdb's copy, which holds only in-frame ones; the method was immunoSEQ multiplex PCR. Of around 100,000 clones listed, 65% to 75% are singletons. The CDR3 is made up of 12 amino acids. V was trimmed by 4 bases and J by 3 bases, leaving 10 bases between them. Germline CDR1 is SQVTM and CDR2 is ANQGSEA. Study-wide results and limits: An analysis that was carried out later associated some 17,000 TCR beta sequences with HLA alleles at 0.05 false discovery rate. The presence/absence work took it that sequencing depth was about the same across donors. High specificity and sensitivity for cytomegalovirus status were reported for the classifier. Three of the chains that were CMV-associated were confirmed in vitro to be specific for CMV antigens.

The V gene is TRBV29-1, the J gene TRBJ2-7, with a tentative D call TRBD1 (5 bases). Material: PBMCs. This receptor was obtained from a woman between 40 and 55 years old in good health and CMV-seropositive. CDR3 coding DNA: TGCAGCGTTGGCAGGGTTTACTACGAGCAGTACTTC. Protein: CSVGRVYYEQYF.